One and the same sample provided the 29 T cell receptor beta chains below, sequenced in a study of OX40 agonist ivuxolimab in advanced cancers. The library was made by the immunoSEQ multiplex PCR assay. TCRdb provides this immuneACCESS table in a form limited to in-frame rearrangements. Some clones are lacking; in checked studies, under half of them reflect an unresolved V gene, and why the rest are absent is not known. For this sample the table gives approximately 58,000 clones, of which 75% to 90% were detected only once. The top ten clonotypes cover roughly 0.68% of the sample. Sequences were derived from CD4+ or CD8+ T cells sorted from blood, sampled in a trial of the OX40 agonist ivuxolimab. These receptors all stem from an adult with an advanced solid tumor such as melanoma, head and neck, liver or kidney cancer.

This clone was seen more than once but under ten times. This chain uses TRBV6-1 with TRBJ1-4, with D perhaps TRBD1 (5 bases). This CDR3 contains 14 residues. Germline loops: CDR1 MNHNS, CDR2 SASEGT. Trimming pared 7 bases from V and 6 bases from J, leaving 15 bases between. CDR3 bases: TGTGCCAGCACCCGGGGGATAGGCGATGAAAAACTGTTTTTT. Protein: CASTRGIGDEKLFF.

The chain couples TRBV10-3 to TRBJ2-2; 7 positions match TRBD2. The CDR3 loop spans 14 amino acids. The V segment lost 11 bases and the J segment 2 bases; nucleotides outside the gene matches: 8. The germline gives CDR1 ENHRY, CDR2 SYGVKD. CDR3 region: CAGRLALNTGELFF. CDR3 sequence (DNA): TGTGCCGGGCGACTAGCCCTAAACACCGGGGAGCTGTTTTTT.

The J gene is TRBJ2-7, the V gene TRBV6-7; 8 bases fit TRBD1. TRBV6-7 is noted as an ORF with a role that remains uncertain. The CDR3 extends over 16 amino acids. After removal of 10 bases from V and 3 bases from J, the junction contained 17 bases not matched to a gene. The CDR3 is CANHPDRVVLSYEQYF. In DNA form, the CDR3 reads TGTGCCAACCACCCGGACAGGGTTGTCTTGAGCTACGAGCAGTACTTC.

CDR3 DNA: TGTGCCAGCAGGGCCGGCCTTGGAACTGAAGCTTTCTTT. This encodes CASRAGLGTEAFF. The chain joins TRBV7-8 to TRBJ1-1; D is unresolved. With 6 bases removed from V and 5 bases from J, the gap between germline ends came to 13 bases. In germline, CDR1 is SGHVS, CDR2 FQNEAQ. The CDR3 is made up of 13 amino acids.

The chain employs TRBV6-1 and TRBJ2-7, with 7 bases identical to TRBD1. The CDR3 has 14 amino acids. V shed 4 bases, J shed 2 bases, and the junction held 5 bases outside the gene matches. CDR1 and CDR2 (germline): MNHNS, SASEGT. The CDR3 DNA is TGTGCCAGCAGTGTCCCGACAGGGCCCTACGAGCAGTACTTC. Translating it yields CASSVPTGPYEQYF.

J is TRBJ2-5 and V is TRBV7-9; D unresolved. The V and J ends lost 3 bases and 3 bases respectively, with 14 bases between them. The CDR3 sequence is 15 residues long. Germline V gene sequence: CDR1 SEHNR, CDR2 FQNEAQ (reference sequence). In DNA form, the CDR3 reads TGTGCCAGCAGCTTGACGTTTTCTCTCAAAGAGACCCAGTACTTC. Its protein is CASSLTFSLKETQYF.

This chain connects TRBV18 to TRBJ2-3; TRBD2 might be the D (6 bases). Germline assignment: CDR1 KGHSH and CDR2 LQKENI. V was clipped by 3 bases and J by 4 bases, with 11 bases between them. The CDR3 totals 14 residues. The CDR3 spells CASSPRTGADTQYF. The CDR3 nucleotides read TGTGCCAGCTCACCCCGGACGGGGGCAGATACGCAGTATTTT.

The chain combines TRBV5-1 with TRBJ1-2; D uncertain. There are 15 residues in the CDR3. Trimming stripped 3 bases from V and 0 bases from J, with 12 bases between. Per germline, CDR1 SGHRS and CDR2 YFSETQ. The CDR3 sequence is CASSYDPVANYGYTF. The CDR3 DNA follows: TGCGCCAGCAGCTACGACCCGGTTGCTAACTATGGCTACACCTTC.

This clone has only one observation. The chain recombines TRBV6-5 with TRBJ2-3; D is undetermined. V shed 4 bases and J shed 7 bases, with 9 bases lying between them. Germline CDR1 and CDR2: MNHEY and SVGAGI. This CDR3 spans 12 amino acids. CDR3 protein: CASSSRGNTQYF. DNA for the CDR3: TGTGCCAGCAGTTCCCGTGGGAATACGCAGTATTTT.

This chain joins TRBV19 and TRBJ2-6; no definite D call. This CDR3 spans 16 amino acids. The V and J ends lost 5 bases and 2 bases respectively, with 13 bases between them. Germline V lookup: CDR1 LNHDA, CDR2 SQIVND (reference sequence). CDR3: CASSVGPRTGANVLTF. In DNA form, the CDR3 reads TGTGCCAGTAGTGTCGGGCCCCGGACTGGGGCCAACGTCCTGACTTTC.

CDR3 in amino acids: CASSLAGGYEQYF. The DNA of the CDR3 is TGTGCCAGCAGCTTAGCAGGGGGCTACGAGCAGTACTTC. The rearrangement uses TRBV7-9 and TRBJ2-7, with D perhaps TRBD1 (6 bases). V was pared by 0 bases and J by 3 bases, with 6 bases between. The CDR3 totals 13 residues. The germline CDR1 and CDR2 sequences are SEHNR and FQNEAQ (reference sequence). Complete variable domain (other parts from reference TRBV7-9 and TRBJ2-7): DTGVSQNPRHKITKRGQNVTFRCDPISEHNRLYWYRQTLGQGPEFLTYFQNEAQLEKSRLLSDRFSAERPKGSFSTLEIQRTEQGDSAMYLCASSLAGGYEQYFGPGTRLTVT.

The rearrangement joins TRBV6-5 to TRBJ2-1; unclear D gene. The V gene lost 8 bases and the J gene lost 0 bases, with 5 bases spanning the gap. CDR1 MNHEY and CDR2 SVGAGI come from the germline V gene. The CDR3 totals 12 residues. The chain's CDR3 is CASGLSYNEQFF. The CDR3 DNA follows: TGTGCCAGCGGTCTCTCCTACAATGAGCAGTTCTTC.

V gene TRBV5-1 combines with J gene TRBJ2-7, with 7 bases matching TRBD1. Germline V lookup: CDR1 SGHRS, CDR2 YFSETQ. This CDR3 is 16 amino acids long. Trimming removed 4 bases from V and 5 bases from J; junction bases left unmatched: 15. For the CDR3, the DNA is TGCGCCAGCAGCCCCGTAGGATCGACAGGGTTCAACGAGCAGTACTTC. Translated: CASSPVGSTGFNEQYF.

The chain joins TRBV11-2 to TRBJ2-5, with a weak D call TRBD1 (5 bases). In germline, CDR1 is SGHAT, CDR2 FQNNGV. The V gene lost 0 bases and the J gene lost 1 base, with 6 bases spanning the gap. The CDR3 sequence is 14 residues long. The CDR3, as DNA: TGTGCCAGCAGCTTAGACAGGGTCCAAGAGACCCAGTACTTC. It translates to CASSLDRVQETQYF.

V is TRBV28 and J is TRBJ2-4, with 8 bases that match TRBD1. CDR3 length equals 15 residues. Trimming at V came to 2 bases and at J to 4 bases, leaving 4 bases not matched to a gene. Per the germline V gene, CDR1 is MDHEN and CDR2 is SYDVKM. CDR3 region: CASSLDQGAKNIQYF. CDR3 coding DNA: TGTGCCAGCAGTTTAGATCAGGGGGCTAAAAACATTCAGTACTTC.

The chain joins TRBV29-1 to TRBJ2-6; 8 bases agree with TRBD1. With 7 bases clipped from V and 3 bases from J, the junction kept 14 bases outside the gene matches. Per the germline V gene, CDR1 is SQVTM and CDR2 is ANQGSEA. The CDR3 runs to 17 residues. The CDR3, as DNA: TGCAGCGCCAACCTTCGGACAGGGAAGCTTGGGGCCAACGTCCTGACTTTC. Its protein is CSANLRTGKLGANVLTF.

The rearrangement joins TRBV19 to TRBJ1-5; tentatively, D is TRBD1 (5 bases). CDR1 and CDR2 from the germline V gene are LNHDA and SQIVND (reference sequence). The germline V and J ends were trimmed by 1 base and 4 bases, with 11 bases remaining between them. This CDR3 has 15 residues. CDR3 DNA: TGTGCCAGTAGTATAGGGGGGGACGGTAATCAGCCCCAGCATTTT. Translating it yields CASSIGGDGNQPQHF.

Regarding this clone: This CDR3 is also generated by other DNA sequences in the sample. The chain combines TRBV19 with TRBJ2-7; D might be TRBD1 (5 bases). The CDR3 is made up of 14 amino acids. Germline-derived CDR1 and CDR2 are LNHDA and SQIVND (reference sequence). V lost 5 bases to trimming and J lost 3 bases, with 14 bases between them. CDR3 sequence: CASSGPTVNYEQYF. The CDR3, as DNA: TGTGCCAGTAGTGGGCCGACAGTAAACTACGAGCAGTACTTC.

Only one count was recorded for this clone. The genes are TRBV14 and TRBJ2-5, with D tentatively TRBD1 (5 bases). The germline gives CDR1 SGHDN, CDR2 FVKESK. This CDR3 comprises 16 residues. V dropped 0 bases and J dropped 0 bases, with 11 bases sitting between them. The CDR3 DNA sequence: TGTGCCAGCAGCCAAGAGGTCCCCAGGGACCAAGAGACCCAGTACTTC. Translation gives CASSQEVPRDQETQYF.

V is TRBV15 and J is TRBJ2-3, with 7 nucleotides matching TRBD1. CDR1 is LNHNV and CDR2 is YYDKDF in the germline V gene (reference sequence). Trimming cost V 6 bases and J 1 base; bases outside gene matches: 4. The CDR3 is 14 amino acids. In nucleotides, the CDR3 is TGTGCCACCAGTGCAGGGGGTGGCACAGATACGCAGTATTTT. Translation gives CATSAGGGTDTQYF.

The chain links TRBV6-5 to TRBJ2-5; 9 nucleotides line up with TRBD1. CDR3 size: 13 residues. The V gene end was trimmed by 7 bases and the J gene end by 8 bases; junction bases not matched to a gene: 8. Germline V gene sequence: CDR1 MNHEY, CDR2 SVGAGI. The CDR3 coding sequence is TGTGCCAGCACTGGGGACAGGGCAAGAACCCAGTACTTC. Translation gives CASTGDRARTQYF.

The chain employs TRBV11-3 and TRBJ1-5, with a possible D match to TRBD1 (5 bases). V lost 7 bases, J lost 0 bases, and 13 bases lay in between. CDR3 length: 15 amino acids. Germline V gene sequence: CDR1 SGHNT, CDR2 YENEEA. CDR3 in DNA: TGTGCCAGCACCGAGGGACGGCTTAGCAATCAGCCCCAGCATTTT. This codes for CASTEGRLSNQPQHF.

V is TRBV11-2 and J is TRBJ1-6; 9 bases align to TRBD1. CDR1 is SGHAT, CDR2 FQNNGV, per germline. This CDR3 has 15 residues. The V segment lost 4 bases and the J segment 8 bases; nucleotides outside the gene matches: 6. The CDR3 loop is CASSSTGGKHSPLHF. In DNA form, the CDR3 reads TGTGCCAGCAGCTCAACAGGGGGCAAGCATTCACCCCTCCACTTT.

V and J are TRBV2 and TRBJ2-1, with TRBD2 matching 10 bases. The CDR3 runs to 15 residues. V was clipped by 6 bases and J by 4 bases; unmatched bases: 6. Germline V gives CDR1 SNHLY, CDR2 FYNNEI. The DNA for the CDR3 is TGTGCCAGCAGATCGGGACTAGCGAGTTACAATGAGCAGTTCTTC. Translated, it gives CASRSGLASYNEQFF. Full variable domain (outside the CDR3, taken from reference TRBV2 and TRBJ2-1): EPEVTQTPSHQVTQMGQEVILRCVPISNHLYFYWYRQILGQKVEFLVSFYNNEISEKSEIFDDQFSVERPDGSNFTLKIRSTKLEDSAMYFCASRSGLASYNEQFFGPGTRLTVL.

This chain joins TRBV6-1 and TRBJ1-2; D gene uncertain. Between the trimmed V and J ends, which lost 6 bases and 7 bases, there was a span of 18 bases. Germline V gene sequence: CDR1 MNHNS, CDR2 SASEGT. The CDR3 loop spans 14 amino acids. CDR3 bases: TGTGCCAGCAGCGAACCCCCGCGCGGAAGTGGCTACACCTTC. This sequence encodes CASSEPPRGSGYTF.

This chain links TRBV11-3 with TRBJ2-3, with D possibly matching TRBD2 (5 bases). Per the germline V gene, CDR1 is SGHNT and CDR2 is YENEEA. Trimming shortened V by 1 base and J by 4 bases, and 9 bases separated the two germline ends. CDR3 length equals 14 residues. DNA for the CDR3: TGTGCCAGCAGCTTAGTCGGGGTGGCAGATACGCAGTATTTT. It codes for CASSLVGVADTQYF.

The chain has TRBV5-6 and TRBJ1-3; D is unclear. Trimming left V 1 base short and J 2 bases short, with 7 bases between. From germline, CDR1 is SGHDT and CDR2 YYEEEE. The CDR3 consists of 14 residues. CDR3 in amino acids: CASSLPATGNTIYF. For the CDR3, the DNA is TGTGCCAGCAGCTTGCCCGCGACTGGAAACACCATATATTTT.

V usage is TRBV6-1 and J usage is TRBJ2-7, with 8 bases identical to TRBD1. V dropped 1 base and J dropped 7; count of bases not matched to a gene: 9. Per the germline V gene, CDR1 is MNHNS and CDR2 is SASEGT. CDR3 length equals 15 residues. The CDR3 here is CASSEGGQGIGEQYF. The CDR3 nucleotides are TGTGCCAGCAGTGAAGGTGGACAGGGAATAGGGGAGCAGTACTTC.

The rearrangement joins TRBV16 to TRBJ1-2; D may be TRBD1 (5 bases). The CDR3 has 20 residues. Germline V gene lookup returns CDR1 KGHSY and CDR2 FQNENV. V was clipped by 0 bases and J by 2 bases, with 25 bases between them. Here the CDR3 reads CASSQSILGRGLTRNYGYTF. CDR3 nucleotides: TGTGCCAGCAGCCAATCCATTCTGGGTCGGGGACTGACCCGAAACTATGGCTACACCTTC.